What follows describes a single T cell receptor (beta chain). Its antigen is undetermined. Profiling relied on immunoSEQ multiplex PCR, and the TCRdb table lists in-frame clones only, not all of them. The repertoire includes thousands of clones, nearly 70% of them detected once, and over 15% sits in the top ten. Normal lung sampling was at least 3 cm from the tumour, as distant as possible. The sample belongs to a study of immune cell composition in non-small cell lung cancer. The study, taken as a whole, reports: Around 80% of squamous and 30% to 35% of adenocarcinoma cases had tumour-associated clones >0.5%.

Germline assignment: CDR1 WSHSY and CDR2 SAAADI. V shed 8 bases and J shed 2 bases, with 10 bases lying between them. This CDR3 has 13 amino acids. The chain links TRBV10-2 to TRBJ1-5; no reliable D call. The sequence was collected from a human donor with non-small cell lung cancer. Sequenced material: non-adjacent lung tissue. The CDR3 sequence: CASGIRGNQPQHF. The CDR3 DNA reads TGCGCCAGCGGTATACGGGGCAATCAGCCCCAGCATTTT.